A selection of T cell receptor beta chains follows, all from one sample in a study of T cell responses to AZD1222 COVID-19 vaccine. This table comes from immunoSEQ multiplex PCR, and its TCRdb copy is limited to in-frame clones, with some not included. This table holds approximately 68,000 clones, about 91% found once. Here the sequenced sample was peripheral blood, taken on day 0 of AZD1222 vaccination. The origin of the receptors is an adult in good health. Each CDR3 is given with its conserved first and last residue. The D gene is left open where the match is weak. Not every row has a clone size; where given, it reads once, few, many or a size class.

J | V | D | size | DNA | CDR3
TRBJ2-1 | TRBV7-7 | TRBD2 | NA | TGTGCCAGCAGCTTAGGACCAGCGGGAGGAGGAAATGAGCAGTTCTTC | CASSLGPAGGGNEQFF
TRBJ1-2 | TRBV10-1 | NA | NA | TGCGCCAGCAGCCCTTCGTCCATTAACTATGGCTACACCTTC | CASSPSSINYGYTF
TRBJ2-5 | TRBV5-4 | NA | NA | TGTGCCAGCAGCTTGGTTGGGGAATCCCAAGAGACCCAGTACTTC | CASSLVGESQETQYF
TRBJ1-5 | TRBV5-4 | NA | NA | TGTGCCAGCAGCTTTTGGGGCCGGAATCAGCCCCAGCATTTT | CASSFWGRNQPQHF
TRBJ1-5 | TRBV12-2 | NA | NA | TGTGCAAGTCGCGGTAAACCCCGAGGACAGCCCCAGCATTTT | CASRGKPRGQPQHF
TRBJ1-3 | TRBV5-1 | NA | NA | TGCGCCAGCAGCCCAGGGATCACCTCTGGAAACACCATATATTTT | CASSPGITSGNTIYF
TRBJ2-7 | TRBV6-5 | TRBD1 | NA | TGTGCCACCCGAGGGGCTGGGACAGGGAATTTCGAGCAGTACTTC | CATRGAGTGNFEQYF
TRBJ1-5 | TRBV5-1 | NA | NA | TGCGCCAGCAGCCCGGGTAATTCTGGGCGAAGCCAGCCCCAGCATTTT | CASSPGNSGRSQPQHF
TRBJ2-7 | TRBV5-5 | NA | NA | TGTGCCAGCAGCTTGCTAAGCTCCTACGAGCAGTACTTC | CASSLLSSYEQYF
TRBJ2-7 | TRBV11-2 | NA | NA | TGTGCCAGCAGCTTAAGTCCCCAGCCTTCATACGAGCAGTACTTC | CASSLSPQPSYEQYF
TRBJ2-7 | TRBV7-6 | TRBD2 | NA | TGTGCCAGCAGCCCAATAGTTAGCGGGGGGGCCTACGAGCAGTACTTC | CASSPIVSGGAYEQYF
TRBJ2-5 | TRBV10-3 | TRBD2 | NA | TGTGCCATCGGATTTAGCGGGAGCGGAGAGACCCAGTACTTC | CAIGFSGSGETQYF
TRBJ2-2 | TRBV27 | NA | NA | TGTGCCAGCATGGCGAACACCGGGGAGCTGTTTTTT | CASMANTGELFF
TRBJ1-1 | TRBV5-4 | NA | NA | TGTGCCAGCAGCCCATCTATTCGGGCAGGGGAGACTGAAGCTTTCTTT | CASSPSIRAGETEAFF
TRBJ1-5 | TRBV28 | NA | NA | TGTGCCAGCAGTTTCGTGGAAATTAGTCAGCCCCAGCATTTT | CASSFVEISQPQHF
TRBJ1-2 | TRBV27 | TRBD1 | once | TGTGCCAGCAGTGGGACAGGCCTGGGCTACACCTTC | CASSGTGLGYTF
TRBJ2-7 | TRBV11-2 | NA | NA | TGTGCCAGCAGCACCCCTGCGTTGGGAGAGTACTTC | CASSTPALGEYF
TRBJ2-1 | TRBV19 | NA | few | TGTGCCAGTAGTATTAGGGGGGTAGGCTCCTACAATGAGCAGTTCTTC | CASSIRGVGSYNEQFF
TRBJ1-6 | TRBV6-5 | NA | NA | TGTGCCAGCACCCACGGGGGCTCAAATTCACCCCTCCACTTT | CASTHGGSNSPLHF
TRBJ1-1 | TRBV6-2/TRBV6-3 | NA | NA | TGTGCCAGCAGCATAGAGAGAAAGAAAGCTTTCTTT | CASSIERKKAFF
TRBJ1-1 | TRBV2 | NA | NA | TGTGCCAGCAGGGAGATTAGGGACACTGAAGCTTTCTTT | CASREIRDTEAFF
TRBJ2-1 | TRBV5-6 | NA | NA | TGTGCCAGCAGCTCCGGGTATAGCGGAGCCTACAATGAGCAGTTCTTC | CASSSGYSGAYNEQFF
TRBJ2-7 | TRBV9 | NA | NA | TGTGCCAGCAGCGTCCTTAATGGGGGACCCGAGCAGTACTTC | CASSVLNGGPEQYF
TRBJ2-7 | TRBV24-1 | TRBD2 | NA | TGTGCCACCAGTGGAAATCGTCGAGCGGGAGTAGCCTCCTACGAGCAGTACTTC | CATSGNRRAGVASYEQYF
TRBJ2-4 | TRBV6-5 | NA | once | TGTGCCAGCAACCAGGGTCCAGACATTCAGTACTTC | CASNQGPDIQYF
TRBJ2-2 | TRBV3-1/TRBV3-2 | TRBD2 | few | TGTGCCAGCAGCCAAGGACTAGCGTCGGCCGGGGAGCTGTTTTTT | CASSQGLASAGELFF
TRBJ2-7 | TRBV5-1 | NA | NA | TGCGCCAGCAGCTTGGGCGGTGAGCAGTACTTC | CASSLGGEQYF
TRBJ1-6 | TRBV2 | NA | NA | TGTGCCAGCATTTACGACAGCTCCTATAATTCACCCCTCCACTTT | CASIYDSSYNSPLHF
TRBJ2-3 | TRBV4-1 | TRBD2 | NA | TGCGCCAGCAGCCCCATTAGCGGGGAGGAGGATACGCAGTATTTT | CASSPISGEEDTQYF
TRBJ2-2 | TRBV5-4 | NA | NA | TGTGCCAGCAGCGAGAGAACGACCGCCGGGGAGCTGTTTTTT | CASSERTTAGELFF
TRBJ1-2 | TRBV5-5 | NA | NA | TGTGCCAGCAGCTTGGGTCGGGGGGCGATTAACTATGGCTACACCTTC | CASSLGRGAINYGYTF
TRBJ2-5 | TRBV24-1 | NA | NA | TGTGCCACCAGTGAAGATGCGAGAGCTCAAGAGACCCAGTACTTC | CATSEDARAQETQYF
TRBJ1-4 | TRBV5-6 | NA | NA | TGTGCCAGCAGCTTGGTTGGAGGGAATGAAAAACTGTTTTTT | CASSLVGGNEKLFF
TRBJ2-7 | TRBV6-5 | TRBD1 | NA | TGTGCCAGCAGTTACTCGAACGGTGCAGGGGGTTTTCCGCAGTACTTC | CASSYSNGAGGFPQYF
TRBJ1-3 | TRBV5-5 | NA | NA | TGTGCCAGCAGCCACGGGACGCACGCGTCTACCTGGGGAAACACCATATATTTT | CASSHGTHASTWGNTIYF
TRBJ2-7 | TRBV18 | NA | NA | TGTGCCAGCTCAACCCGAGAAACCCCCTACGAGCAGTACTTC | CASSTRETPYEQYF
TRBJ1-5 | TRBV29-1 | NA | NA | TGCAGCGTTGTCCTGGCAGGGGTAAATCAGCCCCAGCATTTT | CSVVLAGVNQPQHF
TRBJ1-2 | TRBV24-1 | NA | NA | TGTGCCACCAGTCCCCCGGGGGCAGGGGAAGGCTACACCTTC | CATSPPGAGEGYTF
TRBJ2-4 | TRBV4-3 | NA | NA | TGCGCCAGCAGCCAAGATTTGGGGGGGCAGGGAGTGCTTTGGGGATTGGGGAACATTCAGTACTTC | CASSQDLGGQGVLWGLGNIQYF
TRBJ1-1 | TRBV7-2 | NA | NA | TGTGCCAGCAGCTTAGTCGGAGGGACTGACACTGAAGCTTTCTTT | CASSLVGGTDTEAFF
TRBJ2-7 | TRBV13 | TRBD2 | once | TGTGCCAGCAGCTTAGTGGCGGGGGGACCCCAAATTCCGTACTTC | CASSLVAGGPQIPYF
TRBJ1-6 | TRBV12-5 | NA | NA | TGTGCTAGTGCCGCGGGGTTAGGATCACCCCTCCACTTT | CASAAGLGSPLHF
TRBJ1-2 | TRBV9 | NA | NA | TGTGCCAGCAGCCAGCTCGCGGACTATGGCTACACCTTC | CASSQLADYGYTF
TRBJ1-4 | TRBV2 | NA | few | TGTGCCAGCAGTGAACCCGTGAATGAAAAACTGTTTTTT | CASSEPVNEKLFF
TRBJ1-5 | TRBV28 | NA | NA | TGTGCCAGCAATTTTCCAGGCCAGCCCCAGCATTTT | CASNFPGQPQHF
TRBJ1-4 | TRBV5-5 | TRBD1 | NA | TGTGCCAGCAGCTTGGTCGGGACAGGGTCCCTCACTAATGAAAAACTGTTTTTT | CASSLVGTGSLTNEKLFF
TRBJ1-1 | TRBV3-1/TRBV3-2 | NA | NA | TGTGCCAGCAGCACACAGGGTGACACTGAAGCTTTCTTT | CASSTQGDTEAFF
TRBJ2-2 | TRBV2 | NA | NA | TGTGCCAGCACCCTACTCCCAGGGTCCGGGGAGCTGTTTTTT | CASTLLPGSGELFF
TRBJ1-4 | TRBV9 | NA | NA | TGTGCCAGCAGCGTAGCGGCAGGGAGGCGTGAAAAACTGTTTTTT | CASSVAAGRREKLFF
TRBJ1-3 | TRBV18 | NA | NA | TGTGCCAGCTCACCCGGGACCGGCGGGGGAAACACCATATATTTT | CASSPGTGGGNTIYF
TRBJ2-6 | TRBV5-1 | TRBD1 | NA | TGCGCCAGCAGCACGGACAGGGGGAGGCCTGGGGCCAACGTCCTGACTTTC | CASSTDRGRPGANVLTF
TRBJ2-2 | TRBV23-1 | NA | NA | TGCGCCAGCAGTCAAGGGTCGGGGATCGACACCGGGGAGCTGTTTTTT | CASSQGSGIDTGELFF
TRBJ2-1 | TRBV3-1/TRBV3-2 | NA | NA | TGTGCCAGCAGCCAAGGCCAGGGTAACCCCAATGAGCAGTTCTTC | CASSQGQGNPNEQFF